The 22 T cell receptor beta chains below come from one sample, sequenced in a study of T cells in tumors after PD-1 blockade. Sequencing used immunoSEQ multiplex PCR; TCRdb keeps in-frame clones, though not all of them. The profile shows 3,500 to 4,500 clones, about 70% of them singletons. The sample here was tumor tissue, taken before anti-PD-1 treatment. All receptors derive from a human donor with basal cell carcinoma.

As regards this clone: One end of the junction is discordant with germline, which a read error may explain. The rearrangement uses TRBV5-1 and TRBJ2-7; D possibly matches TRBD1 or TRBD2 (5 bases each). Germline values: CDR1 SGHRS, CDR2 YFSETQ. The CDR3 consists of 13 residues. The CDR3 sequence is CASSPGTEPGQYF. DNA of the CDR3: TGCGCCAGCAGCCCAGGGACGGAGCCGGGGCAGTATTTC.

In this sample, this clone is medium-sized. This chain links TRBV6-5 with TRBJ2-3; possibly TRBD1 for D (5 bases). V shed 5 bases and J shed 3 bases, with 15 bases lying between them. CDR1 and CDR2 (germline): MNHEY, SVGAGI. The CDR3 consists of 15 residues. The CDR3 here is CASSNGQGLTDTQYF. CDR3 in DNA: TGTGCCAGCAGTAACGGACAAGGTTTAACAGATACGCAGTATTTT.

The rearrangement joins TRBV9 to TRBJ2-3, with 7 bases identical to TRBD2. The CDR3 loop spans 13 amino acids. The germline CDR1 and CDR2 sequences are SGDLS and YYNGEE. The V segment lost 7 bases and the J segment 5 bases; nucleotides outside the gene matches: 7. For the CDR3, the DNA is TGTGCCAGCGACCGGACGGGAGGAGATACGCAGTATTTT. It yields the protein CASDRTGGDTQYF.

The V call is TRBV6-2 or TRBV6-3, the J call TRBJ1-3, with D maybe TRBD1 (6 bases). CDR3 size: 14 residues. With 2 bases removed from V and 2 bases from J, the gap between germline ends came to 7 bases. Germline V lookup: CDR1 MNHEY, CDR2 SVGEGT. The CDR3 protein is CASSYQGTGNTIYF. The CDR3 coding sequence is TGTGCCAGCAGTTACCAGGGGACTGGAAACACCATATATTTT.

This clone is labeled as large. This chain connects TRBV6-1 to TRBJ1-3; tentative D call: TRBD1 (5 bases). This CDR3 is built from 12 residues. The germline CDR1 and CDR2 sequences are MNHNS and SASEGT. V dropped 1 base and J dropped 8 bases, with 6 bases sitting between them. The CDR3 is CASSEVRDTIYF. Written as DNA, the CDR3 is TGTGCCAGCAGTGAAGTCAGGGACACCATATATTTT.

The V and J genes are TRBV29-1 and TRBJ2-5; D may be TRBD1 or TRBD2 (6 bases each). This CDR3 region has 12 residues. Trimming took 6 bases from V and 6 from J, leaving 14 bases between them. CDR1 and CDR2 from the germline V gene are SQVTM and ANQGSEA. The DNA of the CDR3 is TGCAGCGTGGAGGGGGGCGGGCAGACCCAGTACTTC. Amino acid sequence: CSVEGGGQTQYF.

The V call is TRBV12-2, the J call TRBJ2-5; TRBD2 was called by the table and not checked on the DNA. TRBV12-2 represents a pseudogene. The CDR3 length is 16 residues. CDR3 in DNA: TGTGCAAGTCGCTTAGCTGGGACTTTCACCGGGGAGACCCAGTACTTC. This sequence encodes CASRLAGTFTGETQYF.

This sequence joins TRBV29-1 and TRBJ2-3, with D tentatively TRBD2 (6 bases). V dropped 6 bases and J dropped 8 bases, with 18 bases sitting between them. The germline gives CDR1 SQVTM, CDR2 ANQGSEA. The CDR3 loop spans 13 amino acids. The CDR3 DNA reads as TGCAGCGTCGGGGGTTTTGGAGCTACTACGCAGTATTTT. This gives the protein CSVGGFGATTQYF.

About this clone itself: The sample contains more than one DNA sequence encoding this CDR3. CDR3 nucleotide sequence: TGTGCCAGCAGCTTAGTTGTTCTAGCGGGGGGGTACCAAGAGACCCAGTACTTC. It yields the protein CASSLVVLAGGYQETQYF. The chain recombines TRBV7-2 with TRBJ2-5, with 12 bases that match TRBD2. This CDR3 is built from 18 residues. Germline trimming cut 1 base from V and 0 bases from J; bases unmatched to any gene: 6. Germline CDR1 reads SGHTA; CDR2 reads FQGNSA.

Only a few counts were recorded for this clone. The chain couples TRBV4-2 to TRBJ2-7, with 8 bases aligning to TRBD1. Germline-derived CDR1 and CDR2 are LGHNA and YNFKEQ. The CDR3 totals 15 residues. V shed 4 bases, J shed 5 bases, and the junction held 10 bases outside the gene matches. The CDR3 here is CASSPRDRLYNEQYF. CDR3 bases: TGTGCCAGCAGCCCCCGGGACAGGCTATACAACGAGCAGTACTTC.

This rearrangement joins TRBV11-3 to TRBJ2-5, with TRBD1 matching over 7 bases. Trimming at V came to 5 bases and at J to 1 base, leaving 4 bases not matched to a gene. There are 14 residues in the CDR3. The germline V gene encodes CDR1 SGHNT and CDR2 YENEEA. The CDR3 loop reads CASSQGQFQETQYF. The CDR3 nucleotides are TGTGCCAGCAGCCAGGGACAGTTCCAAGAGACCCAGTACTTC. The full variable domain, rest sourced from reference TRBV11-3 and TRBJ2-5, is EAGVVQSPRYKIIEKKQPVAFWCNPISGHNTLYWYLQNLGQGPELLIRYENEEAVDDSQLPKDRFSAERLKGVDSTLKIQPAELGDSAVYLCASSQGQFQETQYFGPGTRLLVL.

The V gene is TRBV12-3 or TRBV12-4, the J gene TRBJ1-6; D possibly corresponds to TRBD1 (5 bases). V dropped 5 bases and J dropped 9 bases, with 8 bases sitting between them. The CDR3 loop spans 12 amino acids. This CDR3 reads CASSPGRSPLHF. The CDR3 DNA follows: TGTGCCAGCAGTCCAGGGCGTTCACCCCTCCACTTT.

The CDR3 loop reads CASSPRPGLETQYF. The CDR3 nucleotides are TGTGCCAGCAGCCCCCGGCCGGGCCTGGAGACCCAGTACTTC. The genes are TRBV5-4 and TRBJ2-5; no reliable D call. V shed 4 bases and J shed 5 bases, with 15 bases lying between them. From germline, CDR1 is SGHNT and CDR2 YYREEE (reference sequence). The CDR3 extends over 14 amino acids.

The chain employs TRBV18 and TRBJ2-1, with 12 nucleotides matching TRBD2. Per the germline V gene, CDR1 is KGHSH and CDR2 is LQKENI. The J segment lost 7 bases and the V segment lost 3 bases, leaving 7 bases of the junction unmatched. CDR3 length equals 16 residues. The CDR3 DNA sequence: TGTGCCAGCTCACCGGCGCTAGCGGGAGGGAATAATGAGCAGTTCTTC. Protein sequence: CASSPALAGGNNEQFF.

The chain combines TRBV7-2 with TRBJ1-1, with unresolved D. The CDR3 has 15 residues. Trimming cost V 5 bases and J 0 bases, with 13 bases left between them. The germline CDR1 and CDR2 sequences are SGHTA and FQGNSA. The CDR3 nucleotides are TGTGCCAGCAGCCCCCGGGTGTGGATGAACACTGAAGCTTTCTTT. Its protein product is CASSPRVWMNTEAFF.

This chain links TRBV7-9 with TRBJ2-2; 8 positions match TRBD1. The germline CDR1 and CDR2 sequences are SEHNR and FQNEAQ (reference sequence). Unmatched junction bases numbered 12, after V lost 1 base and J lost 5 bases. CDR3 length: 18 residues. The CDR3 here is CASSLGKPRTGKTGELFF. In DNA, the CDR3 is TGTGCCAGCAGCTTAGGGAAGCCCCGGACAGGGAAAACCGGGGAGCTGTTTTTT.

This clone occurred a few times. The chain links TRBV19 to TRBJ1-5, with TRBD1 identical over 7 bases. V lost 10 bases and J lost 5; bases outside the gene matches: 8. The CDR3 totals 13 residues. CDR1 and CDR2 (germline): LNHDA, SQIVND (reference sequence). For the CDR3, the DNA is TGTGCCACCGCGACAGGGCGGGATCAGCCCCAGCATTTT. Protein: CATATGRDQPQHF. Drawing the rest from reference TRBV19 and TRBJ1-5, the complete variable domain is DGGITQSPKYLFRKEGQNVTLSCEQNLNHDAMYWYRQDPGQGLRLIYYSQIVNDFQKGDIAEGYSVSREKKESFPLTVTSAQKNPTAFYLCATATGRDQPQHFGDGTRLSIL.

The chain uses TRBV4-1 and TRBJ2-7, with D possibly matching TRBD2 (6 bases). Germline assignment: CDR1 MGHRA and CDR2 YSYEKL. V lost 4 bases and J lost 0, with 16 bases in between. There are 16 residues in the CDR3. CDR3 nucleotides: TGCGCCAGCAGCCCCAAAGAGCTAGCGAGCTCCTACGAGCAGTACTTC. Its protein is CASSPKELASSYEQYF.

J is TRBJ2-7 and V is TRBV15, with unresolved D. Trimming took 0 bases from V and 0 from J, leaving 9 bases between them. Germline V gives CDR1 LNHNV, CDR2 YYDKDF (reference sequence). This CDR3 region has 15 residues. CDR3: CATSRDPTTSYEQYF. The CDR3 DNA reads TGTGCCACCAGCAGAGATCCCACCACCTCCTACGAGCAGTACTTC.

J is TRBJ1-2 and V is TRBV3-1 (or the pseudogene TRBV3-2); D unclear. V was clipped by 4 bases and J by 7 bases, with 7 bases between them. This CDR3 spans 11 amino acids. Germline-derived CDR1 and CDR2 are LGHDT and YNNKEL (reference sequence). CDR3 loop: CASSLGRGYTF. In DNA, the CDR3 is TGTGCCAGCAGCCTGGGTCGTGGCTACACCTTC.

The J gene is TRBJ2-2, the V gene TRBV11-2; D possibly corresponds to TRBD2 (6 bases). Per the germline V gene, CDR1 is SGHAT and CDR2 is FQNNGV. V was trimmed by 1 base and J by 8 bases, leaving 26 bases between them. The CDR3 is made up of 19 amino acids. The CDR3 nucleotides are TGTGCCAGCAGCTTAGTAGGGGTTCGCACACCACGGAGCGGGGGGGAGCTGTTTTTT. This sequence encodes CASSLVGVRTPRSGGELFF.

The gene calls are TRBV5-1 and TRBJ2-5, with a tentative D call TRBD1 (5 bases). Looked up from germline, CDR1 is SGHRS and CDR2 is YFSETQ. This CDR3 has 14 amino acids. Trimming took 5 bases from V and 1 from J, leaving 12 bases between them. Written as DNA, the CDR3 is TGCGCCAGCAGTTACGACAGTCCCCAAGAGACCCAGTACTTC. It is translated as CASSYDSPQETQYF.